This TCR beta chain is drawn from a study of PD-1 blockade in classical Hodgkin lymphoma. The study, taken as a whole, reports: Patients with an early start, nivolumab under 1 year after ASCT, were excluded. Reports indicated that newly diagnosed patients had lower baseline TCR diversity than healthy donors did. Similar baseline diversity was found in complete responders and newly diagnosed patients. Sources of repertoire differences remain undefined, possibly disease activity or prior therapy.

Germline loops: CDR1 LGHNA, CDR2 YSLEER. After removal of 0 bases from V and 8 bases from J, the junction contained 6 bases not matched to a gene. The CDR3 loop spans 15 amino acids. The method was immunoSEQ multiplex PCR; TCRdb's version includes in-frame clones alone and lacks a portion of them. The sample shows about 40,000 clones, 55% to 75% of them seen only once. Every patient relapsed after autologous stem cell transplantation, and brentuximab vedotin exposure varied. For this clone: The target antigen is unknown.

The source is a human donor with classical Hodgkin lymphoma. This chain links TRBV4-3 with TRBJ1-2; 10 bases fit TRBD1. Sample: peripheral blood mononuclear cells (PBMCs), taken at baseline. The chain's CDR3 is CASSQDTDRGGGYTF. The CDR3 DNA sequence: TGCGCCAGCAGCCAAGACACGGACAGGGGGGGCGGCTACACCTTC.